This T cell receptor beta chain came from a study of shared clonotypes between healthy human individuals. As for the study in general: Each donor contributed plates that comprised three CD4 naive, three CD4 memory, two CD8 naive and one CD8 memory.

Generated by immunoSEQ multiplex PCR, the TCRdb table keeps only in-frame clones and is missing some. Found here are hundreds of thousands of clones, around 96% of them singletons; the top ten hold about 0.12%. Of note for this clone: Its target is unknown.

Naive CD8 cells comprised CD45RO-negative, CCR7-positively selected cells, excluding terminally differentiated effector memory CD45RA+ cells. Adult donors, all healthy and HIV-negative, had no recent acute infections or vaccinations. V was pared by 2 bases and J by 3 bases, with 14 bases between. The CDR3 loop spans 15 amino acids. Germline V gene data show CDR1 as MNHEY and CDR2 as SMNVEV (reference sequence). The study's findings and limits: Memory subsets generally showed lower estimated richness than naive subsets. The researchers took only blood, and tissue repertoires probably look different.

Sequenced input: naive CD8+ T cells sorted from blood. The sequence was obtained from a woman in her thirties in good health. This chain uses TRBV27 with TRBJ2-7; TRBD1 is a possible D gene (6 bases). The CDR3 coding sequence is TGTGCCAGCAGTTTAACAGCGAGAGGGGGCTACGAGCAGTACTTC. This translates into CASSLTARGGYEQYF.